This entry features one T cell receptor (beta chain) sequence. Its antigen is undetermined. In chemo-refractory metastatic non-small-cell lung cancer, patients got ipilimumab CTLA-4 blockade together with focal radiation. This sample stems from a study of radiotherapy plus CTLA-4 blockade in lung cancer. Looking at the study overall: An objective response was seen in 18% of patients, and disease control in around 33%.

Findings of the study overall: In blood, early T cell clone dynamics reportedly predicted response best, together with interferon-beta.

CDR1 and CDR2 from the germline V gene are SGHRS and YFSETQ. CDR3 length: 15 amino acids. Trimming left V 0 bases short and J 4 bases short, with 13 bases between. Data came from immunoSEQ multiplex PCR; TCRdb stores just in-frame clones and leaves some out. The table records tens of thousands of clones, roughly three quarters of them present only once. V usage is TRBV5-1 and J usage is TRBJ1-2; D not certain. This TCR derives from a human donor with non-small cell lung cancer who had stable disease on radiotherapy plus ipilimumab. The source was peripheral blood, collected from a patient treated with radiotherapy plus ipilimumab. CDR3 in DNA: TGCGCCAGCAGCTTGGTTGCGGGAAACTCCTATGGCTACACCTTC. It yields the protein CASSLVAGNSYGYTF.